The 19 T cell receptor beta chains reported below all come from one sample, sequenced in a study of Ad26.COV2.S vaccination and SARS-CoV-2 variants. Noted treatment: roughly 19 received Ad26.COV2.S at low or high dose, single or two shots; about 5 received placebo; per-sample allocation not given. Day 63 after the first vaccine or placebo injection was the time point for sampling. Here immunoSEQ multiplex PCR was the method, and the copy in TCRdb shows in-frame clones only, minus some. The repertoire holds about 350,000 clones, with roughly 85% as singletons. The input for sequencing was peripheral blood, taken in a trial of Ad26.COV2.S vaccine versus placebo. The receptor source for this set is a person between 18 and 65 years old who received the Ad26.COV2.S COVID-19 vaccine or a placebo.

The J gene is TRBJ1-4, the V gene TRBV28; D remains unclear. Trimming cost V 2 bases and J 1 base, with 2 bases left between them. Germline V gene sequence: CDR1 MDHEN, CDR2 SYDVKM. The CDR3 sequence is 13 residues long. CDR3 sequence: CASSLITNEKLFF. CDR3 coding DNA: TGTGCCAGCAGTTTAATAACTAATGAAAAACTGTTTTTT.

This clone occurred once. CDR3 loop: CAWTGTSDHRYF. The CDR3 DNA follows: TGTGCCTGGACCGGGACTAGCGACCATCGGTACTTC. The V call is TRBV30, the J call TRBJ2-7; 10 bases fit TRBD2. CDR1 and CDR2 (germline): GTSNPN, SVGIG (reference sequence). V dropped 4 bases and J dropped 12; count of bases not matched to a gene: 9. The CDR3 is 12 amino acids.

V is TRBV18 and J is TRBJ2-7; 7 bases are shared with TRBD2. The junction had 10 bases not matched to a gene; V was cut back by 4 bases and J by 1 base. Per the germline V gene, CDR1 is KGHSH and CDR2 is LQKENI. The CDR3 is made up of 16 amino acids. This CDR3 is CASSLSQLAVSYEQYF. Written as DNA, the CDR3 is TGTGCCAGCTCACTATCCCAGCTAGCGGTTTCCTACGAGCAGTACTTC.

The chain carries TRBV7-9 and TRBJ1-1, with D maybe TRBD1 (5 bases). Trimming removed 6 bases at V and 4 bases at J, with 18 bases between. The CDR3 loop spans 15 amino acids. The germline CDR1 and CDR2 sequences are SEHNR and FQNEAQ (reference sequence). The CDR3 is CASRFGWEGSTEAFF. Written as DNA, the CDR3 is TGTGCCAGCAGGTTCGGGTGGGAGGGGTCCACTGAAGCTTTCTTT. Supplemented by reference TRBV7-9 and TRBJ1-1, the full variable domain reads DTGVSQNPRHKITKRGQNVTFRCDPISEHNRLYWYRQTLGQGPEFLTYFQNEAQLEKSRLLSDRFSAERPKGSFSTLEIQRTEQGDSAMYLCASRFGWEGSTEAFFGQGTRLTVV.

V usage is TRBV5-6 and J usage is TRBJ2-7; 9 nucleotides align to TRBD2. The CDR3 spans 17 residues. CDR1 is SGHDT, CDR2 YYEEEE, per germline. Germline trimming cut 0 bases from V and 0 bases from J; bases unmatched to any gene: 7. In DNA, the CDR3 is TGTGCCAGCAGCTTGGGGGTTAGCGGGAGTATCTCCTACGAGCAGTACTTC. Amino acids: CASSLGVSGSISYEQYF.

The chain uses TRBV4-3 and TRBJ1-4; no firm D call. Germline CDR1 reads LGHNA; CDR2 reads YSLEER. The CDR3 spans 15 residues. Trimming shortened V by 0 bases and J by 6 bases, and 11 bases separated the two germline ends. The CDR3 reads CASSQDNGRDEKLFF. The DNA of the CDR3 is TGCGCCAGCAGCCAAGATAATGGTAGGGATGAAAAACTGTTTTTT.

The genes are TRBV16 and TRBJ1-5; D gene uncertain. The CDR3 covers 12 residues. From germline, CDR1 is KGHSY and CDR2 FQNENV. The V end was cut by 4 bases, the J end by 5 bases, with 6 bases between. The CDR3 region has the DNA TGTGCCAGCAGCCCGTTACATCAGCCCCAGCATTTT. Amino acid sequence: CASSPLHQPQHF.

With respect to this clone: Other DNA sequences within the sample encode an identical CDR3. V and J are TRBV5-1 and TRBJ1-6; no firm D call. This CDR3 is 13 amino acids long. CDR1 and CDR2 (germline): SGHRS, YFSETQ. V was trimmed by 0 bases and J by 7 bases, leaving 5 bases between them. CDR3 bases: TGCGCCAGCAGCTTGGGGGGAAATTCACCCCTCCACTTT. Residues: CASSLGGNSPLHF. Supplemented by reference TRBV5-1 and TRBJ1-6, the full variable domain reads KAGVTQTPRYLIKTRGQQVTLSCSPISGHRSVSWYQQTPGQGLQFLFEYFSETQRNKGNFPGRFSGRQFSNSRSEMNVSTLELGDSALYLCASSLGGNSPLHFGNGTRLTVT.

The V and J genes are TRBV19 and TRBJ2-1, with 9 bases identical to TRBD1. The CDR3 contains 17 residues. Germline V CDR1 and CDR2: LNHDA, SQIVND (reference sequence). After removal of 6 bases from V and 4 bases from J, the junction contained 13 bases not matched to a gene. In DNA form, the CDR3 reads TGTGCCAGTAGGCTTATGGGCACAGGGGGCATGTACAATGAGCAGTTCTTC. This gives the protein CASRLMGTGGMYNEQFF. The entire variable domain, with the rest obtained from reference TRBV19 and TRBJ2-1, is as follows: DGGITQSPKYLFRKEGQNVTLSCEQNLNHDAMYWYRQDPGQGLRLIYYSQIVNDFQKGDIAEGYSVSREKKESFPLTVTSAQKNPTAFYLCASRLMGTGGMYNEQFFGPGTRLTVL.

The chain links TRBV3-1 (or the pseudogene TRBV3-2) to TRBJ2-4; D is possibly TRBD1 or TRBD2 (5 bases each). Germline-derived CDR1 and CDR2 are LGHDT and YNNKEL (reference sequence). The CDR3 loop spans 14 amino acids. Trimming pared 4 bases from V and 0 bases from J, leaving 7 bases between. CDR3: CASSLGVAKNIQYF. The DNA of the CDR3 is TGTGCCAGCAGCCTGGGGGTAGCCAAAAACATTCAGTACTTC.

Comments on this clone: Other DNA variants within this sample encode the same CDR3. This chain joins TRBV7-2 and TRBJ2-5, with D possibly matching TRBD1 (6 bases). This CDR3 has 14 residues. Germline V gene sequence: CDR1 SGHTA, CDR2 FQGNSA. V was trimmed by 3 bases and J by 4 bases, leaving 12 bases between them. The CDR3 DNA reads TGTGCCAGCAGCTTCGGCACAGGGCTAGAGACCCAGTACTTC. This codes for CASSFGTGLETQYF. The full variable domain, completed using reference TRBV7-2 and TRBJ2-5, is GAGVSQSPSNKVTEKGKDVELRCDPISGHTALYWYRQSLGQGLEFLIYFQGNSAPDKSGLPSDRFSAERTGGSVSTLTIQRTQQEDSAVYLCASSFGTGLETQYFGPGTRLLVL.

The CDR3 coding sequence is TGTGCCAGCAGCCCCGGACTAGCGGCAACACAAGAGACCCAGTACTTC. Translating it yields CASSPGLAATQETQYF. The gene calls are TRBV5-4 and TRBJ2-5, with 10 bases fitting TRBD2. CDR3 length equals 16 residues. Germline loops: CDR1 SGHNT, CDR2 YYREEE (reference sequence). J gave up 2 bases and V 4 bases, and 8 bases lay outside the gene matches.

This chain uses TRBV6-5 with TRBJ1-1; the match to TRBD1 covers 9 bases. Trimming at V came to 4 bases and at J to 3 bases, leaving 3 bases not matched to a gene. This CDR3 comprises 14 residues. Germline V gene lookup returns CDR1 MNHEY and CDR2 SVGAGI. CDR3 amino acids: CASSSDRGDTEAFF. DNA for the CDR3: TGTGCCAGCAGTTCGGACAGGGGTGACACTGAAGCTTTCTTT.

The rearrangement joins TRBV24-1 to TRBJ1-1; D may be TRBD1 (6 bases). The CDR3 length is 15 residues. CDR1 is KGHDR, CDR2 SFDVKD, per germline. Deletions cut 6 bases from V and 1 base from J, with 14 bases between. The CDR3 nucleotides read TGTGCCACCAGTAGAGGTGAACAGGGGAACACTGAAGCTTTCTTT. Translating gives CATSRGEQGNTEAFF.

About this clone itself: Other DNA sequences in this specimen translate into the identical CDR3. The chain carries TRBV27 and TRBJ1-1; D is unclear. The CDR3 runs to 13 residues. The germline V gene has CDR1 MNHEY and CDR2 SMNVEV (reference sequence). The V end was cut by 0 bases, the J end by 4 bases, with 6 bases between. The CDR3: CASSLSGGTEAFF. The CDR3 nucleotides are TGTGCCAGCAGTTTATCGGGAGGCACTGAAGCTTTCTTT.

V and J are TRBV7-2 and TRBJ2-4, with 7 bases identical to TRBD1. Germline assignment: CDR1 SGHTA and CDR2 FQGNSA. The CDR3 runs to 18 residues. J lost 0 bases, V lost 1 base, and 9 bases had no gene match. In nucleotides, the CDR3 is TGTGCCAGCAGCTTAGACTATACAGGGGCTCTAGCCAAAAACATTCAGTACTTC. Its protein product is CASSLDYTGALAKNIQYF.

The rearrangement joins TRBV2 to TRBJ2-7; 11 positions agree with TRBD2. V was clipped by 8 bases and J by 6 bases; unmatched bases: 9. CDR3 length equals 14 residues. Germline assignment: CDR1 SNHLY and CDR2 FYNNEI. For the CDR3, the DNA is TGTGCCAGCGCCCCTAGCGGGAGGTCTGGCGAGCAGTACTTC. Its protein product is CASAPSGRSGEQYF.

The genes are TRBV3-1 (or the pseudogene TRBV3-2) and TRBJ2-1; 12 bases match TRBD2. V trimming: 4 bases; J trimming: 6 bases; junction bases outside the gene matches: 4. The CDR3 extends over 15 amino acids. In germline, CDR1 is LGHDT, CDR2 YNNKEL (reference sequence). CDR3 region: CASSLWTSGANEQFF. The CDR3 nucleotides read TGTGCCAGCAGCCTATGGACTAGCGGGGCCAATGAGCAGTTCTTC.

The gene calls are TRBV4-1 and TRBJ2-5; D unclear. This CDR3 region has 14 residues. Trimming left V 1 base short and J 5 bases short, with 11 bases between. Germline loops: CDR1 MGHRA, CDR2 YSYEKL. The CDR3 loop reads CASSQVLTWETQYF. DNA for the CDR3: TGCGCCAGCAGCCAAGTTTTAACCTGGGAGACCCAGTACTTC.